These 27 T cell receptor beta chains were all obtained from the same sample, sequenced in a study of blood T cell repertoires in COVID-19. Measured with immunoSEQ multiplex PCR; TCRdb has only the in-frame clones, and not every one. The table lists 400,000 or so clones, approximately 91% of them singletons. Specimen: PBMCs or T cells enriched from blood (not recorded which). Receptor source: a woman aged 40 to 50 with acute COVID-19.

The chain is built from TRBV2 and TRBJ1-2; D gene uncertain. With 8 bases removed from V and 8 bases from J, the gap between germline ends came to 9 bases. The CDR3 loop spans 10 amino acids. Per the germline V gene, CDR1 is SNHLY and CDR2 is FYNNEI. CDR3 residues: CASSLAGYTF. CDR3 DNA: TGTGCCAGCTCCTTGGCCGGCTACACCTTC.

V is TRBV2 and J is TRBJ2-1; 14 nucleotides line up with TRBD2. V trimming: 6 bases; J trimming: 12 bases; junction bases outside the gene matches: 4. Germline values: CDR1 SNHLY, CDR2 FYNNEI. CDR3 length equals 13 residues. The CDR3, as DNA: TGTGCCAGCAGGGGACTAGCGGGGGTGCGGCAGTTCTTC. It codes for CASRGLAGVRQFF.

The genes are TRBV29-1 and TRBJ2-7, with 7 bases lining up with TRBD2. The V segment lost 2 bases and the J segment 2 bases; nucleotides outside the gene matches: 3. Germline V gene lookup returns CDR1 SQVTM and CDR2 ANQGSEA. The CDR3 is made up of 13 amino acids. The CDR3 DNA sequence: TGCAGCGTTGAAAACGGGGGGACCTACGAGCAGTACTTC. It translates to CSVENGGTYEQYF.

The gene calls are TRBV12-3 or TRBV12-4 and TRBJ1-1; no firm D call. V was pared by 3 bases and J by 7 bases, with 9 bases between. The CDR3 sequence is 12 residues long. CDR3 sequence reads: CASSFRVGEAFF. In DNA, the CDR3 is TGTGCCAGCAGTTTCCGGGTTGGTGAAGCTTTCTTT.

The chain recombines TRBV4-1 with TRBJ2-7; 9 bases map to TRBD1. V shed 4 bases and J 5 bases; nucleotides not matched to a gene: 15. This CDR3 comprises 17 residues. Germline assignment: CDR1 MGHRA and CDR2 YSYEKL. The CDR3 DNA reads as TGCGCCAGCAGCCCACAAACAACCGGGACAGGGAGAAACGAGCAGTACTTC. Protein product: CASSPQTTGTGRNEQYF.

This chain joins TRBV28 and TRBJ1-2, with a tentative D call TRBD1 (6 bases). Trimming left V 5 bases short and J 5 bases short, with 18 bases between. This CDR3 has 15 residues. Germline CDR1 and CDR2: MDHEN and SYDVKM. This CDR3 reads CASSPPGVVPYGYTF. For the CDR3, the DNA is TGTGCCAGCAGTCCTCCAGGGGTTGTCCCTTATGGCTACACCTTC.

The V call is TRBV14, the J call TRBJ2-5; 7 positions agree with TRBD1. The CDR3 sequence is 13 residues long. The V gene end was trimmed by 2 bases and the J gene end by 5 bases; junction bases not matched to a gene: 2. Germline CDR1 and CDR2: SGHDN and FVKESK. The CDR3 spells CASSQSRGETQYF. CDR3 sequence (DNA): TGTGCCAGCAGCCAATCCAGGGGGGAGACCCAGTACTTC.

V usage is TRBV6-5 and J usage is TRBJ2-3; 8 bases line up with TRBD2. V was pared by 7 bases and J by 2 bases, with 8 bases of the junction left unmatched. CDR1 is MNHEY and CDR2 is SVGAGI in the germline V gene. The CDR3 contains 15 residues. In DNA, the CDR3 is TGTGCCAGCAAATCGGGGGGGAGGTTCACAGATACGCAGTATTTT. Translated, it gives CASKSGGRFTDTQYF.

The V gene is TRBV6-5, the J gene TRBJ1-2; 10 bases are a match to TRBD1. This CDR3 is 13 amino acids long. The germline gives CDR1 MNHEY, CDR2 SVGAGI. V shed 6 bases, J shed 7 bases, and the junction held 5 bases outside the gene matches. Here the CDR3 DNA reads TGTGCCAGCAGCTCGACAGGGGGCTCTGGCTACACCTTC. Residues: CASSSTGGSGYTF.

The J gene is TRBJ2-1, the V gene TRBV6-2 or TRBV6-3, with 13 bases lining up with TRBD2. Germline V gene sequence: CDR1 MNHEY, CDR2 SVGEGT. V was pared by 0 bases and J by 6 bases, with 2 bases of the junction left unmatched. The CDR3 runs to 16 residues. CDR3 DNA: TGTGCCAGCAGTTACTCTAGACTAGCGGGGGGCAATGAGCAGTTCTTC. It encodes CASSYSRLAGGNEQFF.

This clone was seen just once. V usage is TRBV2 and J usage is TRBJ1-1, with 8 bases matching TRBD1. CDR1 SNHLY and CDR2 FYNNEI come from the germline V gene. After removal of 4 bases from V and 4 bases from J, the junction contained 5 bases not matched to a gene. This CDR3 has 14 residues. The CDR3 spells CASSVTTGGTEAFF. Written as DNA, the CDR3 is TGTGCCAGCAGTGTCACTACAGGGGGCACTGAAGCTTTCTTT.

As regards this clone: Compared with germline, one end of the junction differs, possibly owing to a read error. The chain carries TRBV2 and TRBJ1-6; 7 nucleotides agree with TRBD1. This CDR3 has 14 amino acids. CDR1 and CDR2 from the germline V gene are SNHLY and FYNNEI. The CDR3 nucleotides read TGTGCCAGCAGGGGGGCAGGGGGTAATTTACCCCTCCACTTT. This sequence encodes CASRGAGGNLPLHF.

The chain carries TRBV4-2 and TRBJ1-5; TRBD1 agrees at 8 bases. The J segment lost 2 bases and the V segment lost 0 bases, leaving 6 bases of the junction unmatched. Germline CDR1 reads LGHNA; CDR2 reads YNFKEQ. This CDR3 is built from 17 residues. CDR3 in DNA: TGTGCCAGCAGCCAAGATCGACAGGGGCTGGGCAATCAGCCCCAGCATTTT. Its translation: CASSQDRQGLGNQPQHF.

V gene TRBV5-4 combines with J gene TRBJ2-2; tentatively, D is TRBD1 (6 bases). CDR1 and CDR2 (germline): SGHNT, YYREEE (reference sequence). The CDR3 contains 15 residues. Trimming shortened V by 4 bases and J by 4 bases, and 14 bases separated the two germline ends. In nucleotides, the CDR3 is TGTGCCAGCAGCCGAACCGGGACACTCACCGGGGAGCTGTTTTTT. Its translation is CASSRTGTLTGELFF.

With respect to this clone: The DNA is left out, because the CDR3 cannot be placed on it with certainty; the CDR3 is given as TCRdb lists it. This chain joins TRBV29-1 and TRBJ1-2. The CDR3 has 11 amino acids, counting both end residues. Per the germline V gene, CDR1 is SQVTM and CDR2 is ANQGSEA. The CDR3 spells CSVAGGSLDTF.

The chain is built from TRBV5-4 and TRBJ1-2; no reliable D call. The V end was cut by 0 bases, the J end by 4 bases, with 13 bases between. The V gene's germline CDR1 is SGHNT and CDR2 YYREEE (reference sequence). This CDR3 has 15 residues. The CDR3 loop is CASSLDRNVPYGYTF. CDR3 coding DNA: TGTGCCAGCAGCTTGGACAGAAACGTTCCCTATGGCTACACCTTC. Supplemented by reference TRBV5-4 and TRBJ1-2, the full variable domain reads ETGVTQSPTHLIKTRGQQVTLRCSSQSGHNTVSWYQQALGQGPQFIFQYYREEENGRGNFPPRFSGLQFPNYSSELNVNALELDDSALYLCASSLDRNVPYGYTFGSGTRLTVV.

This rearrangement joins TRBV2 to TRBJ2-1; D is undetermined. The germline gives CDR1 SNHLY, CDR2 FYNNEI. This CDR3 is 13 amino acids long. With 7 bases removed from V and 5 bases from J, the gap between germline ends came to 12 bases. CDR3 coding DNA: TGTGCCAGCACATCAGGTCCTAACAATGAGCAGTTCTTC. Protein: CASTSGPNNEQFF.

This chain links TRBV5-1 with TRBJ2-5; D remains ambiguous. In germline, CDR1 is SGHRS, CDR2 YFSETQ. The V and J ends lost 0 bases and 2 bases respectively, with 8 bases between them. The CDR3 is made up of 14 amino acids. The CDR3 here is CASSLALQQETQYF. The DNA of the CDR3 is TGCGCCAGCAGCTTGGCTCTACAGCAAGAGACCCAGTACTTC.

J is TRBJ2-3 and V is TRBV29-1; 9 nucleotides match TRBD2. This CDR3 has 16 residues. Looked up from germline, CDR1 is SQVTM and CDR2 is ANQGSEA. Trimming at V came to 7 bases and at J to 2 bases, leaving 13 bases not matched to a gene. The CDR3 is CSARGGLAGPTDTQYF. In nucleotides, the CDR3 is TGCAGCGCACGAGGTGGGCTAGCGGGGCCCACAGATACGCAGTATTTT.

This clone has only a few counts. The V gene is TRBV27, the J gene TRBJ1-4; unclear D gene. The germline V gene has CDR1 MNHEY and CDR2 SMNVEV (reference sequence). The V and J ends lost 4 bases and 0 bases respectively, with 9 bases between them. The CDR3 is 15 residues long. The CDR3 DNA is TGTGCCAGCAGTTCGGGGAAAGCAACTAATGAAAAACTGTTTTTT. It specifies CASSSGKATNEKLFF.

This clone was detected only a few times. The J gene is TRBJ1-4, the V gene TRBV11-2; D is ambiguous. V lost 5 bases, J lost 8 bases, and 6 bases lay in between. Germline V gene sequence: CDR1 SGHAT, CDR2 FQNNGV. CDR3 length: 11 amino acids. The CDR3 DNA reads as TGTGCCAGCAGCACAGAGGAAAAACTGTTTTTT. Amino acid sequence: CASSTEEKLFF.

This clone has just a few counts. V is TRBV7-9 and J is TRBJ1-4; 9 bases are a match to TRBD1. This CDR3 is built from 15 residues. The V segment lost 4 bases and the J segment 3 bases; nucleotides outside the gene matches: 3. From germline, CDR1 is SEHNR and CDR2 FQNEAQ (reference sequence). CDR3 loop: CASSWGQGANEKLFF. The CDR3 DNA reads TGTGCCAGCAGCTGGGGACAGGGAGCTAATGAAAAACTGTTTTTT.

This clone was detected only once. CDR3 sequence: CASRLTSGGADTQYF. As DNA, the CDR3 is TGCGCCAGCAGACTGACTAGCGGGGGAGCTGATACGCAGTATTTT. V usage is TRBV10-2 and J usage is TRBJ2-3, with TRBD2 matching over 12 bases. Germline values: CDR1 WSHSY, CDR2 SAAADI. With V trimmed by 6 bases and J by 6 bases, 7 bases remained unmatched. The CDR3 is 15 amino acids.

The chain employs TRBV28 and TRBJ1-1; tentatively, D is TRBD1 (5 bases). V shed 1 base and J shed 8 bases, with 17 bases lying between them. Per the germline V gene, CDR1 is MDHEN and CDR2 is SYDVKM. This CDR3 region has 15 residues. The CDR3 DNA reads TGTGCCAGCAGTTTATTATTGGGCGGAGGGGAGGAAGCTTTCTTT. It encodes CASSLLLGGGEEAFF.

This chain joins TRBV6-5 and TRBJ1-2, with TRBD1 identical over 12 bases. This CDR3 comprises 14 residues. The V gene end was trimmed by 6 bases and the J gene end by 7 bases; junction bases not matched to a gene: 6. CDR1 MNHEY and CDR2 SVGAGI come from the germline V gene. The CDR3 DNA reads as TGTGCCAGCAGGTTGGGACAGGGGGCCTCTGGCTACACCTTC. Translation gives CASRLGQGASGYTF.

The V and J genes are TRBV3-1 (or the pseudogene TRBV3-2) and TRBJ2-7; TRBD2 is a possible D gene (6 bases). Trimming cost V 2 bases and J 7 bases, with 18 bases left between them. The CDR3 runs 15 residues. CDR1 is LGHDT and CDR2 is YNNKEL in the germline V gene (reference sequence). This CDR3 reads CASSQSQGQAGEQYF. CDR3 nucleotides: TGTGCCAGCAGCCAATCTCAAGGGCAGGCGGGAGAGCAGTACTTC.

The chain has TRBV25-1 and TRBJ2-7, with D possibly being TRBD1 (5 bases). Looked up from germline, CDR1 is MGHDK and CDR2 is SYGVNS. This CDR3 region has 14 residues. V lost 1 base and J lost 1, with 8 bases in between. The CDR3 DNA reads TGTGCCAGCAGTGAATGGGGCCAGTCCTACGAGCAGTACTTC. Its protein is CASSEWGQSYEQYF.